These T cell receptor beta chains were read from a single sample in a study of blood T cell repertoires in COVID-19. The assay was immunoSEQ multiplex PCR, and TCRdb's table has in-frame clones only and misses some. The sample includes about 270,000 clones, approximately 82% of them seen just once. The sample was peripheral blood. Receptors were obtained from a man at least 80 years old with acute or convalescent COVID-19. The CDR3 runs from the conserved cysteine through the conserved F or W.

14,TRBJ1-1,TRBV18,CASSGQSTNTEAFF
14,TRBJ2-2,TRBV9,CASAVGGLTGELFF
13,TRBJ2-5,TRBV19,CASSTGELQTQYF
15,TRBJ1-1,TRBV30,CAWMPGPIMNTEAFF
15,TRBJ1-1,TRBV2,CASRREGTPNTEAFF
13,TRBJ2-5,TRBV18,CASSSGVQETQYF
13,TRBJ1-5,TRBV19,CASGDRSNQPQHF
14,TRBJ2-3,TRBV11-2,CASSRGTGTDTQYF
13,TRBJ2-3,TRBV21-1,CASYATGADTQYF
15,TRBJ2-1,TRBV2,CASTYGSSGSTEQFF
13,TRBJ2-1,TRBV4-2,CASSQDQVGEQFF
13,TRBJ2-7,TRBV6-5,CGSVARLSYEQYF
17,TRBJ2-6,TRBV2,CASSDSLAGAGANVLTF
15,TRBJ1-1,TRBV9,CASSPQAGANTEAFF
15,TRBJ2-2,TRBV19,CASSETSGSTGELFF
15,TRBJ2-1,TRBV5-1,CASSSGGTGLHEQFF
16,TRBJ2-1,TRBV24-1,CATSDLEARSYNEQFF
15,TRBJ1-6,TRBV10-2,CASSGAETGISPLHF
14,TRBJ1-6,TRBV19,CASSRTGGYSPLHF
13,TRBJ2-2,TRBV7-9,CASSSPVTGELFF
18,TRBJ2-5,TRBV23-1,CASVRFSRGRRSRETQYF
12,TRBJ1-1,TRBV30,CAWGRGGHEAFF
13,TRBJ2-7,TRBV11-3,CASSTLRGGEQYF
15,TRBJ1-6,TRBV18,CASSVDRENNSPLHF
17,TRBJ1-6,TRBV9,CASSVGTGDSKNSPLHF
17,TRBJ1-1,TRBV11-2,CASSLRDRVTVNTEAFF
15,TRBJ2-1,TRBV6-5,CASSSGGAGRYEQFF
13,TRBJ1-5,TRBV6-5,CASQQGRNQPQHF
13,TRBJ2-5,TRBV7-2,CASNRRNQETQYF